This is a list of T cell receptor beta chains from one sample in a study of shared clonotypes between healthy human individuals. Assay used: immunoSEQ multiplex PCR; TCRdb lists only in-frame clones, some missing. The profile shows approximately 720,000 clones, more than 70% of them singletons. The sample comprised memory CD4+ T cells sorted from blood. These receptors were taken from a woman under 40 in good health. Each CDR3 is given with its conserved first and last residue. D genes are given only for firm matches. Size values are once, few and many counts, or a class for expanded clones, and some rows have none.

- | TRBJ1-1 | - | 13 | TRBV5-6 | CASSLTGSTEAFF | TGTGCCAGCAGCTTAACAGGGAGCACTGAAGCTTTCTTT
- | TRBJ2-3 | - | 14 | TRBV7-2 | CASSLALATDTQYF | TGTGCCAGCAGCTTAGCGCTAGCGACAGATACGCAGTATTTT
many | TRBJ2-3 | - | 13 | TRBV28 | CASSDSTTDTQYF | TGTGCCAGCAGTGACTCGACCACAGATACGCAGTATTTT
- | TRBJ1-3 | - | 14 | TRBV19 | CASSPWRTGNTIYF | TGTGCCAGTAGTCCCTGGAGGACTGGAAACACCATATATTTT
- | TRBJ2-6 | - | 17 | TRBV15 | CATSRPSDYSGANVLTF | TGTGCCACCAGCAGACCTTCGGACTACTCTGGGGCCAACGTCCTGACTTTC
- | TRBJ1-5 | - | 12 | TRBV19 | CASSIPDQPQHF | TGTGCCAGTAGTATCCCCGATCAGCCCCAGCATTTT
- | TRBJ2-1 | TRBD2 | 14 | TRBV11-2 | CASSLAGGYNEQFF | TGTGCCAGCAGCCTGGCGGGAGGGTACAATGAGCAGTTCTTC
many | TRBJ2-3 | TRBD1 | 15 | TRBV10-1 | CASSPGTGGRDTQYF | TGCGCCAGCAGTCCCGGGACAGGGGGCAGAGATACGCAGTATTTT
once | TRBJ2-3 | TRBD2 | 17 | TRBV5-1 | CASSSTGLAGLTDTQYF | TGCGCCAGCAGCTCAACCGGACTAGCGGGACTCACAGATACGCAGTATTTT
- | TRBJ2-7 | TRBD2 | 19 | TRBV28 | CASSLPPGLAGGNSYEQYF | TGTGCCAGCAGTTTGCCCCCAGGACTAGCGGGAGGTAACTCCTACGAGCAGTACTTC
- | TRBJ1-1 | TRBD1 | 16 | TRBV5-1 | CASSPGTAGLTQLPFF | TGCGCCAGCAGCCCCGGGACAGCCGGACTGACTCAACTACCCTTCTTT
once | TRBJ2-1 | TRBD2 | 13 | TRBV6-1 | CASRGGLGNEQFF | TGTGCCAGCCGCGGGGGATTGGGCAATGAGCAGTTCTTC
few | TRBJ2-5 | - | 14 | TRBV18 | CASSPLDGTETQYF | TGTGCCAGCTCACCCCTCGACGGGACAGAGACCCAGTACTTC
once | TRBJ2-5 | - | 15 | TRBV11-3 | CASSYSLEDQETQYF | TGTGCCAGCAGCTACAGCTTAGAAGACCAAGAGACCCAGTACTTC
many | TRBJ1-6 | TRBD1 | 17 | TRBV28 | CASSPNFPGTGASPLHF | TGTGCCAGCAGTCCTAATTTTCCCGGGACAGGGGCTTCACCCCTCCACTTT
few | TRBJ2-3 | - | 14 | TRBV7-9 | CASSPSGATDTQYF | TGTGCCAGCAGCCCCTCGGGGGCCACAGATACGCAGTATTTT
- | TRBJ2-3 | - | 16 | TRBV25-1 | CASSVHGGTSTDTQYF | TGTGCCAGCAGTGTACATGGGGGGACTAGCACAGATACGCAGTATTTT
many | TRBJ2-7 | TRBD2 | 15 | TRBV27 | CASSLSASGNYEQYF | TGTGCCAGCAGTTTATCGGCTAGCGGGAACTACGAGCAGTACTTC
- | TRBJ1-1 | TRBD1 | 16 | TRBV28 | CASSWSSGTGGKEAFF | TGTGCCAGCAGTTGGAGTTCTGGGACAGGGGGTAAAGAAGCTTTCTTT
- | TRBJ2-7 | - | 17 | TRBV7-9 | CASSFLSRGLEVTEQYF | TGTGCCAGCAGCTTCCTGTCACGGGGGCTAGAGGTGACCGAGCAGTACTTC
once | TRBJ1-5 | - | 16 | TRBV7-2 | CASSLVSLISNQPQHF | TGTGCCAGCAGCTTAGTCTCCCTGATTAGCAATCAGCCCCAGCATTTT
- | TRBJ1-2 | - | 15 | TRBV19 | CASTGGETGSYGYTF | TGTGCCAGTACTGGAGGTGAGACGGGGAGCTATGGCTACACCTTC
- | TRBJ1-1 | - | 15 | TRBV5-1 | CASSSGDSMNTEAFF | TGCGCCAGCAGCTCGGGAGACAGCATGAACACTGAAGCTTTCTTT
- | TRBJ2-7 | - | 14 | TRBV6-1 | CASSEDVRGHEQYF | TGTGCCAGCAGTGAAGATGTAAGGGGACACGAGCAGTACTTC
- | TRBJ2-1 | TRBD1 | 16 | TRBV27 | CASLQDRGSSYNEQFF | TGTGCCAGCCTGCAAGACAGGGGGAGCTCCTACAATGAGCAGTTCTTC
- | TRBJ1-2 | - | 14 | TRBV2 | CASSRDTGHYGYTF | TGTGCCAGCAGCAGGGACACGGGTCACTATGGCTACACCTTC
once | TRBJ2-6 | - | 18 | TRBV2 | CASREMGHQPSGANVLTF | TGTGCCAGCAGAGAGATGGGACACCAACCCTCTGGGGCCAACGTCCTGACTTTC
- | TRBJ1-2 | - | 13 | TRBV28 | CASTPDSSYGYTF | TGTGCCAGCACCCCGGACAGTAGCTATGGCTACACCTTC
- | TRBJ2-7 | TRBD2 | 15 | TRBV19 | CASSPPVGGSNEQYF | TGTGCCAGTAGCCCTCCGGTGGGCGGGAGTAACGAGCAGTACTTC
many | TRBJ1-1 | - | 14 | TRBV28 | CASTPPWGNTEAFF | TGTGCCAGCACTCCTCCATGGGGGAACACTGAAGCTTTCTTT
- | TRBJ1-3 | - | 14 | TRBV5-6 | CASSRPGPGNTIYF | TGTGCCAGCAGCCGGCCAGGGCCTGGAAACACCATATATTTT
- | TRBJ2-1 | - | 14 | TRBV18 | CASSPPADNNEQFF | TGTGCCAGCTCACCACCAGCGGATAACAATGAGCAGTTCTTC
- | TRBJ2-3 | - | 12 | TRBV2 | CASNRDTDTQYF | TGTGCCAGTAACAGGGACACAGATACGCAGTATTTT
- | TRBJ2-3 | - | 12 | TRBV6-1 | CAISGSTDTQYF | TGTGCCATAAGCGGGAGCACAGATACGCAGTATTTT
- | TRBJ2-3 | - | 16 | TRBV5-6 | CASSPVGQYSTDTQYF | TGTGCCAGCAGCCCCGTGGGACAATATAGCACAGATACGCAGTATTTT
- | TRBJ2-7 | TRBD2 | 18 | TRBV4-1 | CASSQGLAGVLLVDEQYF | TGCGCCAGCAGCCAAGGACTAGCGGGAGTCTTATTAGTTGACGAGCAGTACTTC
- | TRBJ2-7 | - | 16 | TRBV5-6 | CASSLSLGSALDEQYF | TGTGCCAGCAGCCTATCTCTAGGTTCGGCCCTTGACGAGCAGTACTTC
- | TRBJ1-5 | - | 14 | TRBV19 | CASSIDNLSQPQHF | TGTGCCAGTAGTATAGACAATTTAAGTCAGCCCCAGCATTTT
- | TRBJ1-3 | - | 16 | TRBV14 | CASSQSGWTSGNTIYF | TGTGCCAGCAGCCAATCCGGGTGGACAAGTGGAAACACCATATATTTT
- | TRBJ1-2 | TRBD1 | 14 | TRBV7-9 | CASSPQGADYGYTF | TGTGCCAGCAGCCCTCAGGGGGCCGACTATGGCTACACCTTC
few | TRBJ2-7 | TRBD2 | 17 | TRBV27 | CASSSYSGSLLSYEQYF | TGTGCCAGCAGTTCCTATAGCGGGAGTTTATTGTCGTACGAGCAGTACTTC
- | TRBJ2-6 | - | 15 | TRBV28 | CASSFRRSGANVLTF | TGTGCCAGCAGTTTTAGGCGTAGCGGGGCCAACGTCCTGACTTTC
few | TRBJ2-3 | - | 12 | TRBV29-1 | CSVEGVADTQYF | TGCAGCGTTGAGGGGGTCGCAGATACGCAGTATTTT
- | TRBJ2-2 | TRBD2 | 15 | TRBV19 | CASSIAGLETGELFF | TGTGCCAGTAGTATAGCGGGACTAGAAACCGGGGAGCTGTTTTTT
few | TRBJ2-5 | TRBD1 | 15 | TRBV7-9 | CASSPGTGHQETQYF | TGTGCCAGCAGCCCCGGGACAGGGCACCAAGAGACCCAGTACTTC
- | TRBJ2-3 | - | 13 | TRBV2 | CASGLLSLDTQYF | TGTGCCAGCGGCCTCCTTAGTTTGGATACGCAGTATTTT
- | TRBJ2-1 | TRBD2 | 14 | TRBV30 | CAWDSGSSYNEQFF | TGTGCCTGGGACAGCGGGAGCTCCTACAATGAGCAGTTCTTC
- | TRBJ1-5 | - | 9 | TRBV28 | CAKKRPQHF | TGTGCCAAGAAGAGGCCCCAGCATTTT
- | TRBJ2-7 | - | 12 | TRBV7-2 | CASSLERTEQYF | TGTGCCAGCAGCTTAGAACGGACCGAGCAGTACTTC
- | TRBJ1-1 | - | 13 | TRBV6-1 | CASSEFGDTEAFF | TGTGCCAGCAGTGAATTTGGTGACACTGAAGCTTTCTTT
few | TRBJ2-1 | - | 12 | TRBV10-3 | CAVRGADNEQFF | TGTGCCGTACGGGGGGCGGACAATGAGCAGTTCTTC
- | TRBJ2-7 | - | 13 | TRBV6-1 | CASIGGATYEQYF | TGTGCCAGCATAGGCGGGGCTACCTACGAGCAGTACTTC
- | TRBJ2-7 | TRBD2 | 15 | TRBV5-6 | CASSSRLAGEGEQYF | TGTGCCAGCAGCTCCAGACTAGCGGGAGAAGGCGAGCAGTACTTC
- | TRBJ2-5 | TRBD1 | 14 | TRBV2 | CASTRQGAWETQYF | TGTGCCAGCACGCGGCAGGGGGCCTGGGAGACCCAGTACTTC
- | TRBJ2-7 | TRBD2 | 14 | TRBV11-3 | CASSPGLAGDEQYF | TGTGCCAGCAGCCCCGGTCTAGCGGGAGACGAGCAGTACTTC
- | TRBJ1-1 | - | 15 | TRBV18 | CASSTSMDRNTEAFF | TGTGCCAGCTCAACCTCCATGGACAGGAACACTGAAGCTTTCTTT
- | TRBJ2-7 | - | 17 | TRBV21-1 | CASSRRSRGGGLYEQYF | TGTGCCAGCAGCAGAAGGAGTAGGGGGGGCGGTTTATACGAGCAGTACTTC
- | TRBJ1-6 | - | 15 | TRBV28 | CASRLGSSYNSPLHF | TGTGCCAGCCGCCTAGGGAGCTCCTATAATTCACCCCTCCACTTT
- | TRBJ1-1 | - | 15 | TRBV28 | CASSFGHTQGNEAFF | TGTGCCAGCAGTTTCGGACACACCCAGGGCAATGAAGCTTTCTTT
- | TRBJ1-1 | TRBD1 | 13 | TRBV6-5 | CAISEWGQGEAFF | TGTGCCATCAGTGAGTGGGGACAGGGAGAAGCTTTCTTT